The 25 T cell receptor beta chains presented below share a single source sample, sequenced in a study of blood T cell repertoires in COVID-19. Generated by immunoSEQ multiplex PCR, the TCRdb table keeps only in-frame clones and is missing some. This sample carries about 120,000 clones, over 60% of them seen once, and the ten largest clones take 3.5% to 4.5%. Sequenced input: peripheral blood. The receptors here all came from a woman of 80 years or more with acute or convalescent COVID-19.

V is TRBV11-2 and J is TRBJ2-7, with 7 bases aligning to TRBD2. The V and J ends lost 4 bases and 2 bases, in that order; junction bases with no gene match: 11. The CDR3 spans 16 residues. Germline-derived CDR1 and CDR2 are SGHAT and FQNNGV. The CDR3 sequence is CASSSPWASGTYEQYF. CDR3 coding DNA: TGTGCCAGCAGCTCTCCCTGGGCTAGCGGTACCTACGAGCAGTACTTC.

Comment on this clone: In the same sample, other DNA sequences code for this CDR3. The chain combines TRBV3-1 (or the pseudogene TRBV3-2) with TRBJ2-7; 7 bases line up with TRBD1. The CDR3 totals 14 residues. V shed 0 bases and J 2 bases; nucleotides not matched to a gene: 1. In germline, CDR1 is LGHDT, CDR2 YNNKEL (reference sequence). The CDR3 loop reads CASSQDRGPYEQYF. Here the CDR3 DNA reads TGTGCCAGCAGCCAAGATAGGGGGCCCTACGAGCAGTACTTC.

The CDR3 DNA reads TGCAGCGTTGATTTTCTTTCCGGGACAGGGGGCGCGGACTATGGCTACACCTTC. Residues: CSVDFLSGTGGADYGYTF. This chain links TRBV29-1 with TRBJ1-2; TRBD1 agrees at 12 bases. This CDR3 region has 18 residues. Germline CDR1 and CDR2: SQVTM and ANQGSEA. With 3 bases clipped from V and 3 bases from J, the junction kept 14 bases outside the gene matches.

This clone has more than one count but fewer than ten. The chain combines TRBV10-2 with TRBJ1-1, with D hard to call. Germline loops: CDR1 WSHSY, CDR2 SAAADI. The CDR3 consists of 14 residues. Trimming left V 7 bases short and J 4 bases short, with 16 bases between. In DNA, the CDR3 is TGCGCCAGCAAGGCTGAGATCGGGTCCACTGAAGCTTTCTTT. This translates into CASKAEIGSTEAFF.

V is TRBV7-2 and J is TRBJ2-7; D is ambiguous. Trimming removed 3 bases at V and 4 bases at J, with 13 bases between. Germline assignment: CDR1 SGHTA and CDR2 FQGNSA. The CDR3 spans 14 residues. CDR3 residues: CASSFGPEMYEQYF. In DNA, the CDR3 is TGTGCCAGCAGCTTCGGCCCGGAGATGTACGAGCAGTACTTC.

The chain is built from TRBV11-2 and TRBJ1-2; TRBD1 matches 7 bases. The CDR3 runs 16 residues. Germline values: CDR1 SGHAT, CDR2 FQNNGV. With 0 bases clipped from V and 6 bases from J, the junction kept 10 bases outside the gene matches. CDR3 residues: CASSLERGLMTNGYTF. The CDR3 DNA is TGTGCCAGCAGCTTAGAGAGGGGGCTTATGACTAATGGCTACACCTTC. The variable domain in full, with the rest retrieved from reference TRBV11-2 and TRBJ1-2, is EAGVAQSPRYKIIEKRQSVAFWCNPISGHATLYWYQQILGQGPKLLIQFQNNGVVDDSQLPKDRFSAERLKGVDSTLKIQPAKLEDSAVYLCASSLERGLMTNGYTFGSGTRLTVV.

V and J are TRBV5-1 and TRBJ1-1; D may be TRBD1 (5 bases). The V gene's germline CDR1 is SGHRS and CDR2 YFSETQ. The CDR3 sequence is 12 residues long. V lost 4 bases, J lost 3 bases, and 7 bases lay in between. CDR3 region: CASSTTDTEAFF. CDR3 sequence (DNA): TGCGCCAGCAGCACGACAGACACTGAAGCTTTCTTT.

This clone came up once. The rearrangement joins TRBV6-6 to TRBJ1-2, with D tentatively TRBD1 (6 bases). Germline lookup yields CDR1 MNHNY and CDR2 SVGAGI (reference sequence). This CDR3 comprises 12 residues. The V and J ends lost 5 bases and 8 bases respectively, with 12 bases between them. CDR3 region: CASSHRAGGYTF. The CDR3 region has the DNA TGTGCCAGCAGTCACAGGGCTGGAGGCTACACCTTC.

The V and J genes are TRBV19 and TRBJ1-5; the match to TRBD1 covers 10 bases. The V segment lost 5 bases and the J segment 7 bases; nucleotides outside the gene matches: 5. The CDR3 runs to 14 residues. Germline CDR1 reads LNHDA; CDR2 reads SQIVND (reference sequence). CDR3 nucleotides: TGTGCCAGTAGTTTGACAGGGGGCAGGCAGCCCCAGCATTTT. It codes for CASSLTGGRQPQHF. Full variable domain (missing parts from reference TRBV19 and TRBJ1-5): DGGITQSPKYLFRKEGQNVTLSCEQNLNHDAMYWYRQDPGQGLRLIYYSQIVNDFQKGDIAEGYSVSREKKESFPLTVTSAQKNPTAFYLCASSLTGGRQPQHFGDGTRLSIL.

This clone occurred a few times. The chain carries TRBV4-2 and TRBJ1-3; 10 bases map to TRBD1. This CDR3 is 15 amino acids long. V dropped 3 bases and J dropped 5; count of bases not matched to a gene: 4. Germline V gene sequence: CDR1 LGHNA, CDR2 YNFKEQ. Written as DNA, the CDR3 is TGTGCCAGCAGCCATATGACAGGGGGCCGAAACACCATATATTTT. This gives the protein CASSHMTGGRNTIYF.

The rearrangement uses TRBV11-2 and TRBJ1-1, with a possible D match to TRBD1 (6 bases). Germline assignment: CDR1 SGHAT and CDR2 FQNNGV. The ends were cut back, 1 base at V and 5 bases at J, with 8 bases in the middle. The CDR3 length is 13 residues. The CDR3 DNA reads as TGTGCCAGCAGCTTAGTTAGGGGGACTGAAGCTTTCTTT. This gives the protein CASSLVRGTEAFF.

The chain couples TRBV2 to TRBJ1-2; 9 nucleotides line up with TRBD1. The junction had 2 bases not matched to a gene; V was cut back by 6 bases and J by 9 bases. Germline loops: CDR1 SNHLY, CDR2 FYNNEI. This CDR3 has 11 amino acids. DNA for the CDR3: TGTGCCAGCAGCACAGGGGGCAGCTACACCTTC. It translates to CASSTGGSYTF. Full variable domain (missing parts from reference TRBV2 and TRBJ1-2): EPEVTQTPSHQVTQMGQEVILRCVPISNHLYFYWYRQILGQKVEFLVSFYNNEISEKSEIFDDQFSVERPDGSNFTLKIRSTKLEDSAMYFCASSTGGSYTFGSGTRLTVV.

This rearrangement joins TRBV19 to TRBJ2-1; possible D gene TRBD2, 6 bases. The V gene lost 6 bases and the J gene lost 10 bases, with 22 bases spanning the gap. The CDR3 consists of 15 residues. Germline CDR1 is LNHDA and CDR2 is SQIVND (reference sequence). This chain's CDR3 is CASRPPGVRFGEQFF. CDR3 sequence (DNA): TGTGCCAGTAGGCCGCCGGGGGTCCGGTTTGGCGAGCAGTTCTTC.

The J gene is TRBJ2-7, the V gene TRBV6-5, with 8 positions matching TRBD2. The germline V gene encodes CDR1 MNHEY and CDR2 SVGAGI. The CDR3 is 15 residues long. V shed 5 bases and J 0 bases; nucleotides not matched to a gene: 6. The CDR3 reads CASSQSGGISYEQYF. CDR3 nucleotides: TGTGCCAGCAGTCAATCGGGAGGGATCTCCTACGAGCAGTACTTC.

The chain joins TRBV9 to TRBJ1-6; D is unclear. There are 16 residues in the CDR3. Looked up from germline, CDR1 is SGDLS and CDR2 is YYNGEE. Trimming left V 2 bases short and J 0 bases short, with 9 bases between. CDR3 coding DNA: TGTGCCAGCAGCGTTCGAGGGAACTCCTATAATTCACCCCTCCACTTT. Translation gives CASSVRGNSYNSPLHF.

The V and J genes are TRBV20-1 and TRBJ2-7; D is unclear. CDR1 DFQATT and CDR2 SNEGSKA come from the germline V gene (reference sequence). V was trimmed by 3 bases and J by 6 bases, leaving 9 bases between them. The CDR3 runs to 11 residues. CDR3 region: CSASWQIEQYF. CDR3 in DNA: TGCAGTGCTAGTTGGCAGATCGAGCAGTACTTC.

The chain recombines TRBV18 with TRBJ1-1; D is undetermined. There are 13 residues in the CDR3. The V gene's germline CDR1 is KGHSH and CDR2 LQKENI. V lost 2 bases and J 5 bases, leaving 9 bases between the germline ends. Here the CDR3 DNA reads TGTGCCAGCTCACCAGCACCGGGGACTGAAGCTTTCTTT. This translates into CASSPAPGTEAFF.

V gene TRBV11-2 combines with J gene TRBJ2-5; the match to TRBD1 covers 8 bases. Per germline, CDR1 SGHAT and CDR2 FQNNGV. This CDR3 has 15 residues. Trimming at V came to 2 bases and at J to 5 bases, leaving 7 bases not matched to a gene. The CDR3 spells CASSLNQGAWETQYF. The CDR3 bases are TGTGCCAGCAGCTTAAACCAGGGGGCGTGGGAGACCCAGTACTTC.

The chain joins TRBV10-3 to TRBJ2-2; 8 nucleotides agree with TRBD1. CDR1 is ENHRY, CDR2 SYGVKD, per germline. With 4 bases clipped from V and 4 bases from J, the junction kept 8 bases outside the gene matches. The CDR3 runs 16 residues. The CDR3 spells CAISGMTGVPTGELFF. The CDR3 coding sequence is TGTGCCATCAGTGGAATGACAGGGGTACCCACCGGGGAGCTGTTTTTT.

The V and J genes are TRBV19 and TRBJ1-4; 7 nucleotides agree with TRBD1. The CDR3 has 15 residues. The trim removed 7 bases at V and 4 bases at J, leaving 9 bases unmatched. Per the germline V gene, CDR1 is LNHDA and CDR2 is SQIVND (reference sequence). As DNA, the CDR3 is TGTGCCAGTACGGGACAGCGAGCCAATAATGAAAAACTGTTTTTT. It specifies CASTGQRANNEKLFF.

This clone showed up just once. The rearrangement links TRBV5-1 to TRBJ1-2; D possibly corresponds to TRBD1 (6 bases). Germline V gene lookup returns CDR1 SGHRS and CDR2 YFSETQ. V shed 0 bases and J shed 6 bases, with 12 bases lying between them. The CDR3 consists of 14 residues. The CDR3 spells CASSLDGGLDGYTF. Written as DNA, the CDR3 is TGCGCCAGCAGCTTGGACGGGGGGCTAGATGGCTACACCTTC.

CDR3 residues: CASSPRGRETQYF. The CDR3 region has the DNA TGTGCCAGCTCACCACGGGGGAGGGAGACCCAGTACTTC. The chain has TRBV18 and TRBJ2-5; a possible D gene is TRBD2 (6 bases). The CDR3 spans 13 residues. Germline V gene sequence: CDR1 KGHSH, CDR2 LQKENI. The V end was cut by 1 base, the J end by 5 bases, with 8 bases between. Full variable domain (missing parts from reference TRBV18 and TRBJ2-5): NAGVMQNPRHLVRRRGQEARLRCSPMKGHSHVYWYRQLPEEGLKFMVYLQKENIIDESGMPKERFSAEFPKEGPSILRIQQVVRGDSAAYFCASSPRGRETQYFGPGTRLLVL.

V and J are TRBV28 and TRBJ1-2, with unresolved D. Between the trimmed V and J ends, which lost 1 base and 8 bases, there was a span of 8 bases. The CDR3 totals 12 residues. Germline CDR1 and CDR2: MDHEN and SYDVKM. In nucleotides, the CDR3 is TGTGCCAGCAGTTTATTTCGCGAAGGCTACACCTTC. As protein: CASSLFREGYTF.

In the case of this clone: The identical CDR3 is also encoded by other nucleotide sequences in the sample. CDR3 in amino acids: CASSGQVYGYTF. In nucleotides, the CDR3 is TGTGCCAGCAGTGGACAAGTCTATGGCTACACCTTC. The chain combines TRBV2 with TRBJ1-2, with D unclear. This CDR3 has 12 residues. Trimming shortened V by 4 bases and J by 4 bases, and 7 bases separated the two germline ends. CDR1 is SNHLY and CDR2 is FYNNEI in the germline V gene.

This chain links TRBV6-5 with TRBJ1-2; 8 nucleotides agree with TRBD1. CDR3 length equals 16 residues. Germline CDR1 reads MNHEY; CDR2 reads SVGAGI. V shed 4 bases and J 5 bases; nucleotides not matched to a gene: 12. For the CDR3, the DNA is TGTGCCAGCAGTTTAATCCCCCGAACAGGGGGTTATGGCTACACCTTC. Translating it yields CASSLIPRTGGYGYTF.